One and the same sample provided the 31 T cell receptor beta chains below, sequenced in a study of blood T cells in healthy people across ages. A J-beta primer mix and a sample-barcoded 5' primer were used in a second PCR of about 7 to 12 cycles. From the 5' RACE reads, TCRdb called clonotypes with MiXCR, one entry per CDR3 protein. The sample includes some 640,000 distinct CDR3 sequences, approximately 30% of them seen just once. The sample taken for sequencing was blood. These receptors all come from a woman older than 75 in good health.

This clonotype was detected ten times or more. The CDR3 DNA is TGTGCCAGCAGTCAAACGACAGGGTACAATCAGCCCCAGCATTTT. It encodes CASSQTTGYNQPQHF. The genes are TRBV27 and TRBJ1-5; 7 bases line up with TRBD1. CDR1 and CDR2 (germline): MNHEY, SMNVEV (reference sequence). This CDR3 is built from 15 residues. Unmatched junction bases numbered 7, after V lost 5 bases and J lost 3 bases.

This clonotype was recorded only once. This rearrangement joins TRBV6-2 or TRBV6-3 to TRBJ1-1; 8 nucleotides line up with TRBD1. CDR1 and CDR2 from the germline V gene are MNHEY and SVGEGT. Trimming at V came to 5 bases and at J to 6 bases, leaving 11 bases not matched to a gene. The CDR3 is 15 residues long. The CDR3 loop reads CASSPEQGADAEAFF. DNA for the CDR3: TGTGCCAGCAGTCCGGAGCAGGGGGCTGATGCTGAAGCTTTCTTT.

This clonotype was recorded at least ten times. The chain couples TRBV5-1 to TRBJ2-7; TRBD1 might be the D (5 bases). V was pared by 0 bases and J by 2 bases, with 12 bases between. This CDR3 is 15 amino acids long. The germline CDR1 and CDR2 sequences are SGHRS and YFSETQ. CDR3 in amino acids: CASSLESGPTYEQYF. CDR3 nucleotides: TGCGCCAGCAGCTTGGAGTCAGGGCCCACCTACGAGCAGTACTTC.

The chain joins TRBV6-1 to TRBJ2-3; the match to TRBD2 covers 13 bases. Looked up from germline, CDR1 is MNHNS and CDR2 is SASEGT. The CDR3 covers 17 residues. With V trimmed by 4 bases and J by 3 bases, 7 bases remained unmatched. CDR3 loop: CASSATSGGARTDTQYF. In DNA, the CDR3 is TGTGCCAGCAGTGCCACTAGCGGGGGGGCCAGGACAGATACGCAGTATTTT.

Many counts were recorded for this clonotype. The chain links TRBV4-1 to TRBJ2-1; the D gene is possibly TRBD2 (5 bases). Per germline, CDR1 MGHRA and CDR2 YSYEKL. CDR3 length: 17 amino acids. Trimming cost V 0 bases and J 1 base, with 13 bases left between them. CDR3 sequence reads: CASSQDWLTSSYNEQFF. CDR3 in DNA: TGCGCCAGCAGCCAAGATTGGCTTACTAGTTCCTACAATGAGCAGTTCTTC.

The chain has TRBV21-1 and TRBJ1-5. TRBV21-1 is a listed pseudogene. The CDR3 runs 14 residues. CDR3 sequence: CASSKFRRWQPQHF. In nucleotides, the CDR3 is TGTGCCAGCAGCAAATTCAGGAGGTGGCAGCCCCAGCATTTT.

The CDR3 reads CSAREGPGNTEAFF. In nucleotides, the CDR3 is TGCAGTGCTAGAGAGGGCCCAGGGAACACTGAAGCTTTCTTT. This sequence joins TRBV20-1 and TRBJ1-1; D is unclear. The V gene's germline CDR1 is DFQATT and CDR2 SNEGSKA (reference sequence). With 0 bases removed from V and 1 base from J, the gap between germline ends came to 9 bases. This CDR3 is 14 amino acids long.

This clonotype has at least ten counts. This chain links TRBV3-1 with TRBJ2-3; 7 bases are a match to TRBD2. In germline, CDR1 is LGHDT, CDR2 YNNKEL (reference sequence). CDR3 length equals 16 residues. V was pared by 0 bases and J by 2 bases, with 5 bases of the junction left unmatched. CDR3: CASSQDPGGNTDTQYF. The CDR3 DNA follows: TGTGCCAGCAGCCAAGATCCCGGGGGGAACACAGATACGCAGTATTTT.

There are many counts of this clonotype. One junction end disagrees with the germline gene, perhaps due to a read error. The chain is built from TRBV6-5 and TRBJ2-7, with TRBD2 matching 7 bases. This CDR3 region has 16 residues. Germline V lookup: CDR1 MNHEY, CDR2 SVGAGI. The CDR3: CASSYSLRGYSHEQYF. The CDR3 coding sequence is TGTGCCAGCAGTTACTCGTTGCGGGGGTACTCCCACGAGCAGTACTTC.

V and J are TRBV5-1 and TRBJ1-6; D not resolved. The germline V gene encodes CDR1 SGHRS and CDR2 YFSETQ. V gave up 0 bases and J gave up 5 bases, with 12 bases separating them. There are 16 residues in the CDR3. The CDR3 spells CASSLEGRRDNSPLHF. In DNA form, the CDR3 reads TGCGCCAGCAGCTTGGAAGGGCGCCGGGATAATTCACCCCTCCACTTT. The whole variable domain, filled in from reference TRBV5-1 and TRBJ1-6, reads KAGVTQTPRYLIKTRGQQVTLSCSPISGHRSVSWYQQTPGQGLQFLFEYFSETQRNKGNFPGRFSGRQFSNSRSEMNVSTLELGDSALYLCASSLEGRRDNSPLHFGNGTRLTVT.

A few counts support this clonotype. This chain uses TRBV20-1 with TRBJ1-6; a weak D match, TRBD1 (6 bases). Between the trimmed V and J ends, which lost 7 bases and 7 bases, there was a span of 11 bases. This CDR3 has 12 residues. Per germline, CDR1 DFQATT and CDR2 SNEGSKA (reference sequence). The CDR3 region is CSVKGGNSPLHF. For the CDR3, the DNA is TGCAGTGTAAAGGGGGGGAATTCACCCCTCCACTTT.

This clonotype showed up many times. The chain has TRBV12-3 or TRBV12-4 and TRBJ1-5, with 8 nucleotides matching TRBD1. The V and J ends lost 5 bases and 3 bases, in that order; junction bases with no gene match: 9. There are 16 residues in the CDR3. CDR3 DNA sequence: TGTGCCAGCAGTGGAAGGGACAGGTGGGACAATCAGCCCCAGCATTTT. Amino acids: CASSGRDRWDNQPQHF.

As for this clonotype: A read error is possible here, since a much larger clone lies one base away. The V and J genes are TRBV10-3 and TRBJ1-1; 8 nucleotides align to TRBD1. The CDR3 spans 14 residues. The ends lost 6 bases at V and 3 bases at J; junction bases unmatched: 6. Germline V gene data show CDR1 as ENHRY and CDR2 as SYGVKD. The CDR3 sequence: CAIRPTGDDTEAFF. The CDR3 nucleotides read TGTGCCATCAGACCGACAGGGGATGACACTGAAGCTTTCTTT.

The chain joins TRBV20-1 to TRBJ2-5; D gene ambiguous. This CDR3 region has 12 residues. CDR1 and CDR2 (germline): DFQATT, SNEGSKA (reference sequence). Trimming removed 5 bases at V and 4 bases at J, with 11 bases between. CDR3 bases: TGCAGTGCTTGCGACACCTCAGAGACCCAGTACTTC. It specifies CSACDTSETQYF.

This clonotype was detected a few times. A junction end diverges from the germline sequence, so it may reflect a read error. CDR3 bases: TGTGCCAGCGGTTACGGGGGCAATGAGCAGTTCTTC. This encodes CASGYGGNEQFF. The rearrangement joins TRBV6-6 to TRBJ2-1; a weak D match, TRBD2 (6 bases). The CDR3 is made up of 12 amino acids. CDR1 is MNHNY, CDR2 SVGAGI, per germline (reference sequence).

The sample holds many counts of this clonotype. The CDR3 loop reads CSARDSRLAGIEQFF. The DNA for the CDR3 is TGCAGTGCTAGAGATAGCCGACTAGCGGGAATTGAGCAGTTCTTC. The V gene is TRBV20-1, the J gene TRBJ2-1, with 11 bases matching TRBD2. CDR3 length equals 15 residues. Losses at the gene ends were 0 bases for V and 9 bases for J; bases not matched to a gene: 7. The germline CDR1 and CDR2 sequences are DFQATT and SNEGSKA (reference sequence).

Concerning this clonotype itself: A clone one base away is much larger, so this may be a read error. The chain joins TRBV7-8 to TRBJ2-4; D could derive from TRBD1 or TRBD2 (5 bases each). The V end was cut by 5 bases, the J end by 0 bases, with 20 bases between. CDR1 is SGHVS, CDR2 FQNEAQ, per germline. CDR3 length: 18 amino acids. CDR3 in DNA: TGTGCCAGCAGCCCCCAGGGAGTACAGAGTCTAGCCAAAAACATTCAGTACTTC. As protein: CASSPQGVQSLAKNIQYF.

This clonotype occurred once. The chain uses TRBV5-1 and TRBJ2-1, with D possibly TRBD1 on 6 matching bases. Trimming removed 0 bases at V and 6 bases at J, with 22 bases between. There are 18 residues in the CDR3. From germline, CDR1 is SGHRS and CDR2 YFSETQ. In DNA form, the CDR3 reads TGCGCCAGCAGCTTGGCCTCACAGGGTAGCCCGCTTCCCAATGAGCAGTTCTTC. This gives the protein CASSLASQGSPLPNEQFF.

Note on this clonotype: One base away lies a much larger clone, so this may be a sequencing read error. CDR3 protein: CASSPTGLAEKRFF. The CDR3 DNA follows: TGTGCCAGCAGCCCCACGGGGTTGGCGGAAAAACGGTTTTTT. The chain recombines TRBV12-3 or TRBV12-4 with TRBJ1-4; no clear D gene. The CDR3 loop spans 14 amino acids.

This clonotype appeared many times. J is TRBJ1-1 and V is TRBV7-2; D gene unclear. Trimming cost V 2 bases and J 4 bases, with 14 bases left between them. Looked up from germline, CDR1 is SGHTA and CDR2 is FQGNSA. CDR3 length: 15 residues. The CDR3 reads CASSLNPSSSTEAFF. The CDR3, as DNA: TGTGCCAGCAGCTTAAACCCCAGTTCCTCCACTGAAGCTTTCTTT.

Only a few counts were recorded for this clonotype. This could be a read error, since a much larger clone is one nucleotide away. The chain links TRBV3-1 to TRBJ2-3; D call uncertain. This CDR3 is built from 16 residues. CDR1 and CDR2 (germline): LGHDT, YNNKEL (reference sequence). V was shortened by 0 bases and J by 2 bases, with 12 bases between the two germline ends. The CDR3 nucleotides read TGTGCCAGCAGCCAAGAATGGAGTACTAACACAGATACGCAGTATTTT. Translated: CASSQEWSTNTDTQYF.

Comments on this clonotype: This may be a read error, as it is one base from a much larger clone. The gene calls are TRBV5-1 and TRBJ1-1; D call uncertain. Germline V gives CDR1 SGHRS, CDR2 YFSETQ. Trimming cost V 2 bases and J 1 base, with 12 bases left between them. This CDR3 has 15 residues. The CDR3 is CASSLRWSQNTEAFF. Written as DNA, the CDR3 is TGCGCCAGCAGCTTAAGGTGGAGCCAGAACACTGAAGCTTTCTTT.

In this sample, this clonotype turned up many times. The chain has TRBV20-1 and TRBJ2-7; no definite D call. The CDR3 length is 15 residues. V shed 1 base and J shed 7 bases, with 20 bases lying between them. Germline CDR1 is DFQATT and CDR2 is SNEGSKA (reference sequence). The CDR3 DNA sequence: TGCAGTGCTAGAGTTCCCCAGCGCGATGCCCTGGAGCAGTACTTC. This translates into CSARVPQRDALEQYF.

There are many counts of this clonotype. Since a much larger clone is just one base distant, this may be a read error. The gene calls are TRBV11-2 and TRBJ2-5; possible D gene TRBD2, 6 bases. Per the germline V gene, CDR1 is SGHAT and CDR2 is FQNNGV. Trimming took 5 bases from V and 11 from J, leaving 21 bases between them. The CDR3 contains 14 residues. DNA of the CDR3: TGTGCCAGCAGCCCCTCCTGGGGCGGGAATGAGCAGTACTTC. This translates into CASSPSWGGNEQYF.

In this sample, this clonotype turned up many times. The genes are TRBV5-1 and TRBJ2-3; D is possibly TRBD1 (6 bases). CDR3 length: 14 amino acids. Trimming shortened V by 2 bases and J by 2 bases, and 9 bases separated the two germline ends. Germline CDR1 reads SGHRS; CDR2 reads YFSETQ. CDR3 in amino acids: CASSLQGTTDTQYF. The CDR3 DNA follows: TGCGCCAGCAGCTTACAGGGTACCACAGATACGCAGTATTTT.

Many counts were recorded for this clonotype. V usage is TRBV9 and J usage is TRBJ2-1; D is perhaps TRBD2 (5 bases). The germline gives CDR1 SGDLS, CDR2 YYNGEE. Between the trimmed V and J ends, which lost 4 bases and 3 bases, there was a span of 11 bases. CDR3 length equals 14 residues. The CDR3 DNA reads as TGTGCCAGCAGCCCCCGAGGGAACTACAATGAGCAGTTCTTC. It is translated as CASSPRGNYNEQFF.

Ten or more counts support this clonotype. The chain joins TRBV5-1 to TRBJ2-5; D is tentatively TRBD1 or TRBD2 (5 bases each). Germline assignment: CDR1 SGHRS and CDR2 YFSETQ. With 5 bases removed from V and 11 bases from J, the gap between germline ends came to 28 bases. This CDR3 has 16 amino acids. CDR3 amino acids: CASRDPGAGPVSEQYF. For the CDR3, the DNA is TGCGCCAGCAGGGATCCCGGGGCAGGCCCCGTCTCTGAGCAGTACTTC.

A word on this clonotype: A much larger clone lies one base from this, so it may be a read error. The CDR3 DNA is TGTGCCAGCAGTTCCCGGACTATCTCCTACGGGCAGTACTTC. The encoded protein is CASSSRTISYGQYF. This rearrangement joins TRBV28 to TRBJ2-5; possibly TRBD2 for D (6 bases). Trimming took 4 bases from V and 11 from J, leaving 20 bases between them. Per the germline V gene, CDR1 is MDHEN and CDR2 is SYDVKM. The CDR3 runs to 14 residues.

There are many counts of this clonotype. The V gene is TRBV2, the J gene TRBJ2-7, with D unresolved. The CDR3 contains 14 residues. Germline lookup yields CDR1 SNHLY and CDR2 FYNNEI. V gave up 4 bases and J gave up 0 bases, with 10 bases separating them. Written as DNA, the CDR3 is TGTGCCAGCAGTGGGCGGAGCAGCTCCTACGAGCAGTACTTC. Protein product: CASSGRSSSYEQYF. Together with reference TRBV2 and TRBJ2-7, the CDR3 gives the full variable domain: EPEVTQTPSHQVTQMGQEVILRCVPISNHLYFYWYRQILGQKVEFLVSFYNNEISEKSEIFDDQFSVERPDGSNFTLKIRSTKLEDSAMYFCASSGRSSSYEQYFGPGTRLTVT.

This clonotype was seen a few times. The J gene is TRBJ1-4, the V gene TRBV14; D not certain. The V end lost 4 bases, the J end lost 4 bases, and 10 bases lay between the germline ends. Germline CDR1 and CDR2: SGHDN and FVKESK. This CDR3 is 14 amino acids long. DNA for the CDR3: TGTGCCAGCAGCCCACCCGTCAATAATGAAAAACTGTTTTTT. Protein product: CASSPPVNNEKLFF.

This clonotype has only one observation. The chain joins TRBV5-1 to TRBJ2-1; 10 bases line up with TRBD2. The V gene end was trimmed by 0 bases and the J gene end by 8 bases; junction bases not matched to a gene: 5. This CDR3 contains 15 residues. CDR1 SGHRS and CDR2 YFSETQ come from the germline V gene. CDR3 DNA sequence: TGCGCCAGCAGCTTGGAAGGACTAGCGGACGATGAGCAGTTCTTC. Protein: CASSLEGLADDEQFF.